The next 9 T cell receptor beta chains were all read from a single sample in a study of human T cells and chemical hapten exposure. Time point described: patch test 3, about 24 weeks after DPC sensitization. This sample's treatment: therapeutic diphenylcyclopropenone sensitization with weekly scalp DPC. TCRdb analysed the RACE reads with MiXCR anew, one entry per CDR3 protein. Seen here are about 190,000 distinct CDR3 sequences, about 25% observed once, and the top ten hold around 2.5%. Sequences were derived from whole blood, sampled in connection with sensitization to the hapten diphenylcyclopropenone (DPC). The receptor source for this set is a woman in her forties with alopecia areata. Some clones in this sample may be carry-over from other donors' samples.

This rearrangement joins TRBV3-1 to TRBJ2-5; perhaps D is TRBD1 or TRBD2 (6 bases each). The CDR3 contains 17 residues. The ends were cut back, 0 bases at V and 2 bases at J, with 16 bases in the middle. CDR1 is LGHDT, CDR2 YNNKEL, per germline (reference sequence). In nucleotides, the CDR3 is TGTGCCAGCAGCCAAGAAGTGATGACTAGGGGGCAAGAGACCCAGTACTTC. Protein: CASSQEVMTRGQETQYF.

This clonotype was seen more than once but under ten times. This chain joins TRBV28 and TRBJ1-2; 9 bases align to TRBD1. The CDR3 spans 16 residues. The V gene's germline CDR1 is MDHEN and CDR2 SYDVKM. With V trimmed by 8 bases and J by 6 bases, 16 bases remained unmatched. CDR3 region: CASETGGKKAANGYTF. The CDR3 DNA is TGTGCCAGCGAGACAGGGGGTAAAAAGGCGGCTAATGGCTACACCTTC.

This rearrangement joins TRBV20-1 to TRBJ2-1, with D perhaps TRBD2 (5 bases). The V end was cut by 5 bases, the J end by 7 bases, with 15 bases between. CDR3 length: 13 residues. CDR1 is DFQATT and CDR2 is SNEGSKA in the germline V gene (reference sequence). As DNA, the CDR3 is TGCAGTGCTGCGGCGGTAGCGCGGAATGAGCAGTTCTTC. Residues: CSAAAVARNEQFF.

Only a few counts were recorded for this clonotype. CDR3 region: CASSFARGREDGYTF. The DNA for the CDR3 is TGTGCCAGCAGCTTCGCCAGGGGGCGGGAGGATGGCTACACCTTC. The chain has TRBV11-2 and TRBJ1-2, with TRBD1 matching 8 bases. Germline trimming cut 3 bases from V and 6 bases from J; bases unmatched to any gene: 9. The CDR3 runs to 15 residues. From germline, CDR1 is SGHAT and CDR2 FQNNGV.

The genes are TRBV4-1 and TRBJ2-1; TRBD2 aligns across 7 bases. The CDR3 runs 17 residues. Germline assignment: CDR1 MGHRA and CDR2 YSYEKL. With 0 bases clipped from V and 7 bases from J, the junction kept 12 bases outside the gene matches. The CDR3: CASSQDRWLAEKNEQFF. In nucleotides, the CDR3 is TGCGCCAGCAGCCAAGATAGGTGGCTAGCGGAGAAAAATGAGCAGTTCTTC.

The genes are TRBV4-1 and TRBJ2-3; 10 bases fit TRBD2. This CDR3 spans 17 amino acids. With V trimmed by 1 base and J by 4 bases, 8 bases remained unmatched. Germline CDR1 MGHRA, CDR2 YSYEKL. The CDR3 protein is CASSQVPASGGPDTQYF. CDR3 in DNA: TGCGCCAGCAGCCAAGTCCCTGCTAGCGGGGGTCCAGATACGCAGTATTTT.

Regarding this clonotype: One end of the junction is discordant with germline, which a read error may explain. This chain links TRBV13 with TRBJ2-1; possibly TRBD2 for D (6 bases). The CDR3 extends over 12 amino acids. The germline V gene has CDR1 PRHDT and CDR2 FYEKMQ (reference sequence). CDR3 in DNA: TGTGCCAGCAGATCGCCCGGGACTCCTCTCCTCTTC. It specifies CASRSPGTPLLF.

At least ten counts were recorded for this clonotype. For the CDR3, the DNA is TGTGCCAGCAGCGTAGGTCCAGACTCCTACAATGAGCAGTTCTTC. Amino acids: CASSVGPDSYNEQFF. The V call is TRBV9, the J call TRBJ2-1, with D unclear. This CDR3 spans 15 amino acids. Trimming left V 0 bases short and J 0 bases short, with 7 bases between. Germline V gene lookup returns CDR1 SGDLS and CDR2 YYNGEE.

In this sample, this clonotype turned up a few times. The chain couples TRBV6-2 or TRBV6-3 to TRBJ2-3, with TRBD1 matching over 10 bases. V was clipped by 3 bases and J by 5 bases; unmatched bases: 2. The CDR3 has 14 amino acids. From germline, CDR1 is MNHEY and CDR2 SVGEGT. The CDR3 region has the DNA TGTGCCAGCAGTTATAGGACAGGGGGAGATACGCAGTATTTT. Amino acid sequence: CASSYRTGGDTQYF.